One and the same sample provided the 18 T cell receptor beta chains below, sequenced in a study of cytomegalovirus exposure and HLA in healthy donors. The study ran its PCR with 60 Vbeta and 13 Jbeta primers. Libraries were prepared by immunoSEQ multiplex PCR; TCRdb keeps only in-frame clonotypes and omits some of them. Among about 55,000 clones listed, more than 75% were seen once. The sample taken for sequencing was PBMCs. The receptors shown here come from a female donor in good health and CMV-seronegative.

The chain combines TRBV19 with TRBJ1-2, with D possibly TRBD1 on 5 matching bases. This CDR3 contains 14 residues. Germline V CDR1 and CDR2: LNHDA, SQIVND (reference sequence). V lost 0 bases to trimming and J lost 2 bases, with 7 bases between them. CDR3 DNA sequence: TGTGCCAGTAGTATAGAGGCAGGGAACTATGGCTACACCTTC. Translated: CASSIEAGNYGYTF. Using reference TRBV19 and TRBJ1-2 for the parts outside the CDR3, the full variable domain is DGGITQSPKYLFRKEGQNVTLSCEQNLNHDAMYWYRQDPGQGLRLIYYSQIVNDFQKGDIAEGYSVSREKKESFPLTVTSAQKNPTAFYLCASSIEAGNYGYTFGSGTRLTVV.

The chain combines TRBV6-5 with TRBJ2-1; weak D call: TRBD2 (6 bases). From germline, CDR1 is MNHEY and CDR2 SVGAGI. This CDR3 region has 14 residues. V was trimmed by 2 bases and J by 7 bases, leaving 12 bases between them. CDR3 sequence (DNA): TGTGCCAGCAGTTACCGACGGGAGCGGAATGAGCAGTTCTTC. Translating gives CASSYRRERNEQFF.

V usage is TRBV27 and J usage is TRBJ1-5; no clear D gene. This CDR3 is built from 15 residues. Germline loops: CDR1 MNHEY, CDR2 SMNVEV (reference sequence). Trimming took off 6 bases at V and 2 bases at J, with 14 bases between the two ends. The CDR3 DNA reads TGTGCCAGCAGCTCCCTCAGCGGGGGCAATCAGCCCCAGCATTTT. As protein: CASSSLSGGNQPQHF.

This clone was observed a single time. The gene calls are TRBV18 and TRBJ1-4, with a weak D call TRBD1 (6 bases). This CDR3 region has 15 residues. With 3 bases removed from V and 4 bases from J, the gap between germline ends came to 12 bases. Germline CDR1 is KGHSH and CDR2 is LQKENI. The CDR3, as DNA: TGTGCCAGCTCACCGTCGACAGGCAGTAATGAAAAACTGTTTTTT. It specifies CASSPSTGSNEKLFF.

The chain employs TRBV18 and TRBJ2-2; a possible D gene is TRBD1 (7 bases). CDR1 KGHSH and CDR2 LQKENI come from the germline V gene. The CDR3 has 16 residues. Trimming pared 3 bases from V and 5 bases from J, leaving 16 bases between. The CDR3 region has the DNA TGTGCCAGCTCACCGCAGGGGGGACCCGGTACCGGGGAGCTGTTTTTT. Its translation: CASSPQGGPGTGELFF. The full variable domain, in which reference TRBV18 and TRBJ2-2 provide the parts outside the CDR3, is NAGVMQNPRHLVRRRGQEARLRCSPMKGHSHVYWYRQLPEEGLKFMVYLQKENIIDESGMPKERFSAEFPKEGPSILRIQQVVRGDSAAYFCASSPQGGPGTGELFFGEGSRLTVL.

The chain has TRBV27 and TRBJ2-7, with 7 bases identical to TRBD1. The CDR3 is 14 residues long. The junction had 12 bases not matched to a gene; V was cut back by 7 bases and J by 6 bases. The germline V gene has CDR1 MNHEY and CDR2 SMNVEV (reference sequence). DNA for the CDR3: TGTGCCAGCACTCAGACCGGGACAGTAACCGAGCAGTACTTC. Protein sequence: CASTQTGTVTEQYF.

This clone appeared a few times. The rearrangement joins TRBV5-1 to TRBJ2-7, with TRBD1 identical over 9 bases. Germline V lookup: CDR1 SGHRS, CDR2 YFSETQ. V shed 0 bases and J 4 bases; nucleotides not matched to a gene: 5. CDR3 length: 15 residues. The CDR3 protein is CASSLDGTGRYEQYF. The CDR3 DNA is TGCGCCAGCAGCTTGGATGGGACAGGGCGGTACGAGCAGTACTTC.

V is TRBV7-9 and J is TRBJ2-1, with D maybe TRBD2 (6 bases). The length of the CDR3 is 10 residues. Trimming took off 11 bases at V and 16 bases at J, with 18 bases between the two ends. Germline V gene lookup returns CDR1 SEHNR and CDR2 FQNEAQ (reference sequence). CDR3 in amino acids: CALTTDGGFF. As DNA, the CDR3 is TGTGCCCTCACCACCGACGGGGGATTCTTC.

This clone was counted between two and nine times. The V and J genes are TRBV9 and TRBJ2-1; 14 bases agree with TRBD2. Germline trimming cut 4 bases from V and 9 bases from J; bases unmatched to any gene: 6. The CDR3 covers 15 residues. Germline CDR1 and CDR2: SGDLS and YYNGEE. The CDR3 loop reads CASSSTSGGAAEQFF. The CDR3 region has the DNA TGTGCCAGCAGCTCGACTAGCGGGGGGGCAGCTGAGCAGTTCTTC.

This sequence joins TRBV30 and TRBJ1-2, with 7 bases that match TRBD1. V dropped 5 bases and J dropped 0; count of bases not matched to a gene: 9. The CDR3 loop spans 15 amino acids. Germline V CDR1 and CDR2: GTSNPN, SVGIG (reference sequence). The CDR3 DNA follows: TGTGCCTGGGGCGCGGAGGGACAGCCTAACTATGGCTACACCTTC. Protein: CAWGAEGQPNYGYTF.

This chain connects TRBV6-5 to TRBJ1-1; 7 bases map to TRBD1. The CDR3 loop spans 16 amino acids. The germline V gene encodes CDR1 MNHEY and CDR2 SVGAGI. V lost 2 bases and J lost 1; bases outside the gene matches: 7. CDR3 protein: CASSYDRQGWNTEAFF. CDR3 DNA sequence: TGTGCCAGCAGTTACGACCGACAGGGTTGGAACACTGAAGCTTTCTTT.

The chain combines TRBV7-2 with TRBJ2-5, with D possibly being TRBD1 (5 bases). The J call may be incorrect, as the DNA end agrees better with TRBJ2-7. The CDR3 is 14 residues long. CDR1 and CDR2 (germline): SGHTA, FQGNSA. Here the CDR3 reads CASSPTGISYEQYF. The CDR3 DNA reads TGTGCCAGCAGCCCCACAGGAATCTCCTACGAGCAGTACTTC.

The V gene is TRBV15, the J gene TRBJ1-1; maybe TRBD1 (5 bases). The CDR3 is 17 amino acids. The V and J ends lost 4 bases and 0 bases respectively, with 18 bases between them. CDR1 and CDR2 from the germline V gene are LNHNV and YYDKDF (reference sequence). DNA of the CDR3: TGTGCCACCAGCAAAATCCCGACAGCACCAATGAACACTGAAGCTTTCTTT. This encodes CATSKIPTAPMNTEAFF.

The V call is TRBV30, the J call TRBJ1-5; TRBD1 is a possible D gene (6 bases). V shed 1 base and J shed 3 bases, with 13 bases lying between them. The germline CDR1 and CDR2 sequences are GTSNPN and SVGIG (reference sequence). This CDR3 comprises 15 residues. The CDR3 DNA reads as TGTGCCTGGAGTGAAGGCAGGGGATTCAATCAGCCCCAGCATTTT. This translates into CAWSEGRGFNQPQHF.

This rearrangement joins TRBV19 to TRBJ1-3; D may be TRBD1 (5 bases). V lost 5 bases and J 2 bases, leaving 16 bases between the germline ends. This CDR3 spans 16 amino acids. The germline V gene has CDR1 LNHDA and CDR2 SQIVND (reference sequence). The CDR3 region is CASSLLPGGTGNTIYF. The DNA for the CDR3 is TGTGCCAGTAGTCTCCTCCCCGGGGGGACTGGAAACACCATATATTTT.

V and J are TRBV30 and TRBJ2-5; 7 nucleotides align to TRBD2. The CDR3 consists of 13 residues. Germline V gene lookup returns CDR1 GTSNPN and CDR2 SVGIG (reference sequence). The J segment lost 3 bases and the V segment lost 5 bases, leaving 6 bases of the junction unmatched. Written as DNA, the CDR3 is TGTGCCTGGGGGAGGGGAAACAAAGAGACCCAGTACTTC. Its protein is CAWGRGNKETQYF.

This rearrangement joins TRBV7-9 to TRBJ2-7; 10 bases line up with TRBD2. Looked up from germline, CDR1 is SEHNR and CDR2 is FQNEAQ (reference sequence). V was clipped by 7 bases and J by 5 bases; unmatched bases: 14. The CDR3 has 16 amino acids. CDR3 sequence reads: CASNGPGLAGAHEQYF. DNA for the CDR3: TGTGCCAGCAACGGTCCTGGGCTAGCGGGGGCCCACGAGCAGTACTTC. The full variable domain, in which reference TRBV7-9 and TRBJ2-7 provide the parts outside the CDR3, is DTGVSQNPRHKITKRGQNVTFRCDPISEHNRLYWYRQTLGQGPEFLTYFQNEAQLEKSRLLSDRFSAERPKGSFSTLEIQRTEQGDSAMYLCASNGPGLAGAHEQYFGPGTRLTVT.

About this clone itself: Mismatch with germline at one junction end may stem from a read error. Different DNA sequences within this sample yield the same CDR3. The V gene is TRBV7-9, the J gene TRBJ2-7; 8 positions agree with TRBD1. Germline CDR1 and CDR2: SEHNR and FQNEAQ (reference sequence). The CDR3 has 14 amino acids. This chain's CDR3 is CASSNSGQAYEQYF. CDR3 bases: TGTGCCAGCAGCAACTCGGGACAGGCTTACGAGCAATACTTC.